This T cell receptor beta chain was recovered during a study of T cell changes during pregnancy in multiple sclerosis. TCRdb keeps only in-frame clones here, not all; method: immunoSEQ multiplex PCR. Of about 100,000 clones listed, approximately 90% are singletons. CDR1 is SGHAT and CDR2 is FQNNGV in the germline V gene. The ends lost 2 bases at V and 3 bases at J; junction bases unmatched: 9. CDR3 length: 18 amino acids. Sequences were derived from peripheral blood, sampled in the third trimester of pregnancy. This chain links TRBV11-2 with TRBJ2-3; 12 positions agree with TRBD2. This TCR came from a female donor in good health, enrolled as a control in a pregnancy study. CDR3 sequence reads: CASSLITSGGRRTDTQYF. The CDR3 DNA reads TGTGCCAGCAGCTTAATCACTAGCGGGGGGCGGAGGACAGATACGCAGTATTTT.